Below, 7 T cell receptor beta chains from the same sample are listed, as sequenced in a study of T cell changes during pregnancy in multiple sclerosis. The table came from immunoSEQ multiplex PCR; TCRdb's copy has only in-frame clones and leaves some out. The table has over 10,000 clones, approximately 90% seen once. The sample in question was CD8+ T cells from peripheral blood mononuclear cells, obtained in the second trimester of pregnancy. All receptors come from a female donor in good health, enrolled as a control in a pregnancy study.

The chain is built from TRBV5-6 and TRBJ2-7, with 8 positions matching TRBD1. The V segment lost 2 bases and the J segment 4 bases; nucleotides outside the gene matches: 2. CDR3 length: 13 amino acids. Germline loops: CDR1 SGHDT, CDR2 YYEEEE. The CDR3 sequence is CASSFQGAYEQYF. The CDR3 bases are TGTGCCAGCAGCTTTCAGGGGGCTTACGAGCAGTACTTC.

The chain joins TRBV2 to TRBJ2-7; 10 positions match TRBD2. Germline CDR1 SNHLY, CDR2 FYNNEI. This CDR3 spans 15 amino acids. V was pared by 3 bases and J by 2 bases, with 4 bases of the junction left unmatched. The CDR3, as DNA: TGTGCCAGCAGTGACCCGGGACTAGCGACCTACGAGCAGTACTTC. This encodes CASSDPGLATYEQYF.

The CDR3 is CASSPQGDTGELFF. Here the CDR3 DNA reads TGTGCCAGCAGCCCCCAGGGGGACACCGGGGAGCTGTTTTTT. The chain links TRBV5-6 to TRBJ2-2; 7 bases are shared with TRBD1. Germline loops: CDR1 SGHDT, CDR2 YYEEEE. This CDR3 has 14 amino acids. V lost 4 bases, J lost 3 bases, and 3 bases stayed unmatched.

This clone was counted a single time. V and J are TRBV14 and TRBJ2-1; 7 bases map to TRBD2. Germline V gene sequence: CDR1 SGHDN, CDR2 FVKESK. The CDR3 loop spans 13 amino acids. Trimming at V came to 8 bases and at J to 9 bases, leaving 10 bases not matched to a gene. CDR3 amino acids: CASRRRGVGEQFF. In DNA form, the CDR3 reads TGTGCCAGCCGAAGACGGGGGGTAGGTGAGCAGTTCTTC.

J is TRBJ2-1 and V is TRBV14; 7 bases align to TRBD2. This CDR3 spans 17 amino acids. With V trimmed by 0 bases and J by 3 bases, 8 bases remained unmatched. Germline-derived CDR1 and CDR2 are SGHDN and FVKESK. CDR3 sequence: CASSQDIRLAIYNEQFF. The DNA of the CDR3 is TGTGCCAGCAGCCAAGACATTAGACTAGCTATCTACAATGAGCAGTTCTTC.

This clone is medium-sized by share. This rearrangement joins TRBV7-9 to TRBJ2-1; 7 positions agree with TRBD1. Per germline, CDR1 SEHNR and CDR2 FQNEAQ (reference sequence). The length of the CDR3 is 16 residues. The junction had 14 bases not matched to a gene; V was cut back by 8 bases and J by 4 bases. CDR3 region: CASGNTGDLLYNEQFF. The CDR3 DNA sequence: TGTGCCAGCGGGAACACAGGGGACCTACTATACAATGAGCAGTTCTTC.

The V gene is TRBV4-1, the J gene TRBJ2-1; D ambiguous. Germline CDR1 reads MGHRA; CDR2 reads YSYEKL. The CDR3 covers 13 residues. With 2 bases removed from V and 6 bases from J, the gap between germline ends came to 8 bases. The CDR3 nucleotides are TGCGCCAGCAGCCAACGGGTGGGCAATGAGCAGTTCTTC. Amino acid sequence: CASSQRVGNEQFF.